A selection of T cell receptor beta chains follows, all from one sample in a study of blood T cell repertoires in COVID-19. Data came from immunoSEQ multiplex PCR; TCRdb stores just in-frame clones and leaves some out. This table holds 540,000 or so clones, approximately 88% found once. The sample taken for sequencing was peripheral blood. The receptors shown here come from a woman aged 50 to 60 with COVID-19, enrolled during active disease. The CDR3 runs from the conserved cysteine through the conserved F or W. A D gene is named only where the DNA matches it firmly. Part of the rows lack a size; the others show once, few, many or a class for expanded clones.

TRBJ2-3 | NA | NA | TRBV15 | CATRTGVSTDTQYF | TGTGCCACTCGAACCGGGGTTAGCACAGATACGCAGTATTTT
TRBJ2-6 | NA | NA | TRBV5-4 | CASSRDSSGANVLTF | TGTGCCAGCAGCCGGGACTCCTCTGGGGCCAACGTCCTGACTTTC
TRBJ1-1 | NA | NA | TRBV2 | CASRASVGDWNTEAFF | TGTGCCAGCAGAGCCTCAGTCGGGGACTGGAACACTGAAGCTTTCTTT
TRBJ1-4 | NA | NA | TRBV30 | CAWSLRRNEKLFF | TGTGCCTGGAGTCTGCGGCGTAATGAAAAACTGTTTTTT
TRBJ2-1 | TRBD2 | NA | TRBV10-3 | CAITPGGANEQFF | TGTGCCATCACGCCGGGGGGGGCGAATGAGCAGTTCTTC
TRBJ1-5 | NA | NA | TRBV18 | CASSPPVGRETVSNQPQHF | TGTGCCAGCTCACCCCCCGTAGGGAGGGAAACGGTTAGCAATCAGCCCCAGCATTTT
TRBJ1-4 | NA | NA | TRBV27 | CASSSTGSTNEKLFF | TGTGCCAGCAGTTCGACAGGTTCAACTAATGAAAAACTGTTTTTT
TRBJ2-1 | NA | NA | TRBV28 | CASSSPGRGFF | TGTGCCAGCAGTTCCCCGGGCCGGGGGTTCTTC
TRBJ1-1 | NA | NA | TRBV27 | CASSLGGDTEAFF | TGTGCCAGCAGTTTAGGGGGGGACACTGAAGCTTTCTTT
TRBJ2-5 | TRBD1 | NA | TRBV2 | CASRGTGQETQYF | TGTGCCAGCAGGGGGACAGGCCAAGAGACCCAGTACTTC
TRBJ1-6 | TRBD1 | once | TRBV5-1 | CASSLGQGRNSPLHF | TGCGCCAGCAGCTTGGGACAGGGACGGAATTCACCCCTCCACTTT
TRBJ2-7 | TRBD1 | NA | TRBV6-5 | CASSPLTGGAYEQYF | TGTGCCAGCAGTCCCCTGACAGGGGGTGCCTACGAGCAGTACTTC